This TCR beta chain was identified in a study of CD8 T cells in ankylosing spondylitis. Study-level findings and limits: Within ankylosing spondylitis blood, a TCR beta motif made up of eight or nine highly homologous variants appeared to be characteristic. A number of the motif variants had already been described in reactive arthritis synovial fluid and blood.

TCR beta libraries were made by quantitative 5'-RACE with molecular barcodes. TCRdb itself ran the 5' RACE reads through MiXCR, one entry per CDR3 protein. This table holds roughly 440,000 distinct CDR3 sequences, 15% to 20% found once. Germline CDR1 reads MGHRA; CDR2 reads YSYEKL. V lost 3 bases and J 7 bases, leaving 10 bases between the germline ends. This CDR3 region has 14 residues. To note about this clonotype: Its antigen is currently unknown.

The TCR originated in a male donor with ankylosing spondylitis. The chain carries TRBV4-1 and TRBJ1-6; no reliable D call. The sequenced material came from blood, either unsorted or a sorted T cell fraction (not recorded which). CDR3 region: CASSHPDGNSPLHF. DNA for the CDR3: TGCGCCAGCAGCCACCCGGACGGGAATTCACCCCTCCACTTT.